Listed below are T cell receptor beta chains from one sample, sequenced in a study of a mutant IDH1 vaccine in newly diagnosed glioma. Antigen specificity for these receptors is unknown. Only in-frame clones appear in the TCRdb table, and some are missing; sequencing was by immunoSEQ multiplex PCR. The sample holds just under 45,000 clones, 80% to 95% seen once. Source: PBMCs, taken from a glioma patient whose treatment included an IDH1 peptide vaccine. These receptor sequences come from a man between 50 and 59 years old with glioma. CDR3s include the opening cysteine and the closing phenylalanine or tryptophan. Fields, in order: J gene, D gene, V gene, clone size, CDR3 protein, CDR3 DNA. A D gene is named only where the DNA matches it firmly. Expanded clones get a size class; other rows say once, few or many, or leave the size out.

TRBJ2-7	NA	TRBV7-6	NA	CASSATLAHTTHEQYF	TGTGCCAGCAGCGCCACGCTAGCGCACACAACCCACGAGCAGTACTTC
TRBJ2-3	TRBD2	TRBV6-5	once	CASSSPSGGTDTQYF	TGTGCCAGCAGTTCCCCGAGCGGGGGCACAGATACGCAGTATTTT
TRBJ2-7	NA	TRBV5-1	NA	CASSSPAGTNTYEQYF	TGCGCCAGCAGCTCTCCCGCCGGGACAAATACCTACGAGCAGTACTTC
TRBJ2-7	NA	TRBV6-5	NA	CASRLGASEQYF	TGTGCCAGCAGACTGGGGGCATCCGAGCAGTACTTC
TRBJ2-7	NA	TRBV25-1	NA	CASSDQGYEQYF	TGTGCCAGCAGTGATCAAGGTTACGAGCAGTACTTC
TRBJ1-2	NA	TRBV6-6	NA	CASSPSTGREGGYTF	TGTGCCAGCAGCCCCTCCACGGGACGAGAGGGTGGCTACACCTTC
TRBJ2-6	NA	TRBV2	NA	CASSELAGANVLTF	TGTGCCAGCAGTGAGTTAGCTGGGGCCAACGTCCTGACTTTC
TRBJ2-1	NA	TRBV6-4	NA	CASSDSNKIVGNEQFF	TGTGCCAGCAGTGACTCAAACAAGATTGTTGGGAATGAGCAGTTCTTC
TRBJ1-1	TRBD1	TRBV7-2	once	CASSDRQGTMNTEAFF	TGTGCCAGCAGCGATAGACAGGGGACGATGAACACTGAAGCTTTCTTT
TRBJ2-1	NA	TRBV2	NA	CASSEALRGNEQFF	TGTGCCAGCAGTGAAGCGCTTCGGGGCAATGAGCAGTTCTTC
TRBJ2-2	NA	TRBV30	NA	CAWSIGVGGELFF	TGTGCCTGGAGTATAGGGGTCGGCGGGGAGCTGTTTTTT
TRBJ1-3	NA	TRBV7-2	NA	CASSLTGTVGNTIYF	TGTGCCAGCAGCTTAACCGGGACGGTGGGAAACACCATATATTTT
TRBJ2-2	TRBD2	TRBV2	NA	CASSTSGGTGELFF	TGTGCCAGCAGCACTAGCGGGGGTACCGGGGAGCTGTTTTTT
TRBJ2-7	NA	TRBV5-1	NA	CASSSGTYEQYF	TGCGCCAGCAGCAGTGGTACCTACGAGCAGTACTTC
TRBJ1-1	NA	TRBV29-1	NA	CSGGLGTEAFF	TGCAGCGGCGGGTTAGGGACTGAAGCTTTCTTT
TRBJ2-5	NA	TRBV7-2	NA	CASSPSRLYQETQYF	TGTGCCAGCAGCCCCTCGCGGCTGTACCAAGAGACCCAGTACTTC
TRBJ1-4	NA	TRBV7-9	NA	CASSLVGFEKLFF	TGTGCCAGCAGCTTAGTAGGGTTTGAAAAACTGTTTTTT
TRBJ1-1	TRBD1	TRBV4-3	NA	CASSLGTGNTEAFF	TGCGCCAGCAGCCTAGGGACAGGGAACACTGAAGCTTTCTTT
TRBJ2-7	NA	TRBV10-3	NA	CAISESAGQLYEQYF	TGTGCCATCAGTGAGTCCGCGGGACAGCTCTACGAGCAGTACTTC
TRBJ1-5	TRBD1	TRBV27	NA	CASSIQGRSNQPQHF	TGTGCCAGCAGTATACAGGGGAGGAGCAATCAGCCCCAGCATTTT
TRBJ2-5	NA	TRBV6-5	NA	CASSYDEEETQYF	TGTGCCAGCAGCTACGACGAGGAGGAGACCCAGTACTTC
TRBJ2-7	TRBD2	TRBV10-3	NA	CAISLAGGTYEQYF	TGTGCCATCAGCTTAGCGGGAGGGACCTACGAGCAGTACTTC
TRBJ2-3	NA	TRBV25-1	NA	CASSQGGGTDTQYF	TGTGCCAGCAGTCAGGGCGGGGGCACAGATACGCAGTATTTT
TRBJ1-2	NA	TRBV29-1	NA	CSVGVGLDGYTF	TGCAGCGTTGGGGTGGGGCTGGATGGCTACACCTTC
TRBJ2-5	TRBD2	TRBV13	NA	CASSFRDAGVQETQYF	TGTGCCAGCAGCTTTAGAGATGCGGGAGTCCAAGAGACCCAGTACTTC
TRBJ2-5	TRBD1	TRBV5-8	NA	CASSERDRGRETQYF	TGTGCCAGCAGCGAACGGGACAGGGGGAGGGAGACCCAGTACTTC